The 5 T cell receptor beta chains listed next were all sequenced from one sample in a study of OX40 agonist ivuxolimab in advanced cancers. The repertoire was sequenced with immunoSEQ multiplex PCR; TCRdb's copy has only in-frame clones and lacks some. Here the sample spans approximately 44,000 clones, about 90% being singletons. This material consisted of CD4+ or CD8+ T cells sorted from blood, taken in a trial of the OX40 agonist ivuxolimab. These receptors were taken from an adult with an advanced solid tumor such as melanoma, head and neck, liver or kidney cancer.

The genes are TRBV19 and TRBJ2-7; the match to TRBD1 covers 9 bases. The V gene end was trimmed by 3 bases and the J gene end by 0 bases; junction bases not matched to a gene: 3. Looked up from germline, CDR1 is LNHDA and CDR2 is SQIVND (reference sequence). The CDR3 contains 15 residues. The CDR3 loop is CASSIRQGGSYEQYF. Here the CDR3 DNA reads TGTGCCAGTAGTATTAGACAGGGGGGCTCCTACGAGCAGTACTTC.

The V gene is TRBV2, the J gene TRBJ2-2; 9 positions agree with TRBD1. This CDR3 is built from 14 residues. Unmatched junction bases numbered 9, after V lost 10 bases and J lost 6 bases. CDR1 is SNHLY and CDR2 is FYNNEI in the germline V gene. Written as DNA, the CDR3 is TGTGCCATCACGGACAGGGGTTTATCCGGGGAGCTGTTTTTT. It specifies CAITDRGLSGELFF.

The genes are TRBV7-9 and TRBJ1-5; D is possibly TRBD1 (6 bases). Germline V gene lookup returns CDR1 SEHNR and CDR2 FQNEAQ (reference sequence). The CDR3 spans 15 residues. Trimming left V 1 base short and J 5 bases short, with 12 bases between. The CDR3 spells CASSLEGEVHQPQHF. The CDR3 DNA reads TGTGCCAGCAGCTTAGAGGGGGAGGTACATCAGCCCCAGCATTTT.

The chain recombines TRBV28 with TRBJ2-7; D might be TRBD1 (5 bases). V was cut by 7 bases and J by 0 bases, with 16 bases left in between. Germline CDR1 and CDR2: MDHEN and SYDVKM. This CDR3 is 15 amino acids long. The CDR3 protein is CASTIDRESSYEQYF. In DNA, the CDR3 is TGTGCCAGCACAATAGACAGAGAAAGCTCCTACGAGCAGTACTTC.

The CDR3 DNA reads TGTGCCAGCAGTGTCGGCGCGACCGGGGAGCTGTTTTTT. Translated, it gives CASSVGATGELFF. V usage is TRBV6-1 and J usage is TRBJ2-2; D gene ambiguous. The CDR3 consists of 13 residues. V was trimmed by 4 bases and J by 5 bases, leaving 8 bases between them. The germline V gene has CDR1 MNHNS and CDR2 SASEGT.